This passage covers 14 T cell receptor beta chains from one sample sequenced in a study of STAT5B mutations in CD4+ large granular lymphocyte leukemia. Sequencing was performed with immunoSEQ multiplex PCR; in TCRdb, only in-frame clones are kept and a portion is missing. The sample carries over 30,000 clones, over 60% recorded once. Sequences were obtained from CD4+ T cells from blood buffy coats. These receptors were collected from a human donor in good health.

Only a few counts were recorded for this clone. The rearrangement joins TRBV18 to TRBJ1-1, with D unresolved. CDR1 is KGHSH and CDR2 is LQKENI in the germline V gene. Trimming removed 6 bases from V and 3 bases from J, with 23 bases in between. CDR3 length equals 17 residues. CDR3 sequence reads: CASSAGKTIGEYTEAFF. The CDR3 DNA reads as TGTGCCAGCTCGGCCGGGAAAACAATCGGAGAGTACACTGAAGCTTTCTTT.

The V gene is TRBV7-9, the J gene TRBJ2-3; D is unclear. The germline V gene has CDR1 SEHNR and CDR2 FQNEAQ (reference sequence). V was cut by 6 bases and J by 0 bases, with 10 bases left in between. This CDR3 has 14 residues. CDR3 in amino acids: CASRNLHSTDTQYF. CDR3 nucleotide sequence: TGTGCCAGCAGAAACCTACACAGCACAGATACGCAGTATTTT.

The chain is built from TRBV7-2 and TRBJ2-7; 9 bases agree with TRBD1. In germline, CDR1 is SGHTA, CDR2 FQGNSA. V was clipped by 4 bases and J by 2 bases; unmatched bases: 6. The CDR3 runs 15 residues. The CDR3 bases are TGTGCCAGCAGCTCAGGACAGGGGAAAACCTACGAGCAGTACTTC. Translating gives CASSSGQGKTYEQYF.

The chain couples TRBV7-2 to TRBJ1-2; D not resolved. This CDR3 region has 13 residues. The V end lost 2 bases, the J end lost 8 bases, and 12 bases lay between the germline ends. From germline, CDR1 is SGHTA and CDR2 FQGNSA. The CDR3 coding sequence is TGTGCCAGCAGCTTATCCAGAGAGGGAGGCTACACCTTC. Protein sequence: CASSLSREGGYTF.

The V call is TRBV4-1, the J call TRBJ2-1, with unresolved D. In germline, CDR1 is MGHRA, CDR2 YSYEKL. V lost 0 bases and J 1 base, leaving 13 bases between the germline ends. The CDR3 is 17 amino acids. In nucleotides, the CDR3 is TGCGCCAGCAGCCAAGAGATACTCGTGAGGTCCTACAATGAGCAGTTCTTC. Protein product: CASSQEILVRSYNEQFF.

The sample holds a few counts of this clone. The rearrangement joins TRBV6-1 to TRBJ1-1; 8 nucleotides agree with TRBD1. This CDR3 spans 12 amino acids. With V trimmed by 6 bases and J by 9 bases, 6 bases remained unmatched. Germline CDR1 MNHNS, CDR2 SASEGT. Here the CDR3 reads CASRHSGGKAFF. In DNA form, the CDR3 reads TGTGCCAGCAGACATTCAGGGGGCAAAGCTTTCTTT.

The V gene is TRBV10-3, the J gene TRBJ1-5, with a tentative D call TRBD1 (5 bases). V lost 0 bases to trimming and J lost 4 bases, with 10 bases between them. The CDR3 has 15 residues. CDR1 is ENHRY and CDR2 is SYGVKD in the germline V gene. CDR3 sequence: CAISESAGGNQPQHF. As DNA, the CDR3 is TGTGCCATCAGTGAGTCTGCTGGGGGTAATCAGCCCCAGCATTTT.

V gene TRBV6-6 combines with J gene TRBJ2-5; perhaps TRBD2 as D (5 bases). V was cut by 4 bases and J by 5 bases, with 14 bases left in between. Germline CDR1 and CDR2: MNHNY and SVGAGI (reference sequence). There are 14 residues in the CDR3. CDR3 DNA: TGTGCCAGCAGTTCCCGCGGTAGCGAGGAGACCCAGTACTTC. Amino acids: CASSSRGSEETQYF.

The chain joins TRBV7-2 to TRBJ2-1; weak D call: TRBD1 (6 bases). The CDR3 runs 14 residues. Germline CDR1 and CDR2: SGHTA and FQGNSA. V lost 5 bases and J 7 bases, leaving 15 bases between the germline ends. CDR3 DNA sequence: TGTGCCAGCAGCCCCCAGGGGTTTGAGAATGAGCAGTTCTTC. Protein product: CASSPQGFENEQFF.

The chain employs TRBV2 and TRBJ2-4, with 10 nucleotides matching TRBD1. V lost 5 bases, J lost 9 bases, and 4 bases stayed unmatched. The germline CDR1 and CDR2 sequences are SNHLY and FYNNEI. The CDR3 loop spans 13 amino acids. CDR3 nucleotide sequence: TGTGCCAGCAGTAGGGACAGGGGTGGCATTCAGTACTTC. This translates into CASSRDRGGIQYF.

This clone was detected once. The rearrangement joins TRBV7-2 to TRBJ1-2; no definite D call. CDR1 and CDR2 (germline): SGHTA, FQGNSA. This CDR3 comprises 14 residues. The V end was cut by 1 base, the J end by 4 bases, with 10 bases between. The CDR3 region is CASSLVLGIYGYTF. DNA for the CDR3: TGTGCCAGCAGCTTAGTTCTGGGAATCTATGGCTACACCTTC. Based on the CDR3 plus reference TRBV7-2 and TRBJ1-2, the full variable domain is GAGVSQSPSNKVTEKGKDVELRCDPISGHTALYWYRQSLGQGLEFLIYFQGNSAPDKSGLPSDRFSAERTGGSVSTLTIQRTQQEDSAVYLCASSLVLGIYGYTFGSGTRLTVV.

The sample holds one count of this clone. The chain joins TRBV9 to TRBJ1-4; a weak D match, TRBD1 (6 bases). In germline, CDR1 is SGDLS, CDR2 YYNGEE. V shed 0 bases and J shed 0 bases, with 12 bases lying between them. The CDR3 is 17 amino acids. CDR3 coding DNA: TGTGCCAGCAGCGTAGATGGGGGGCCCCCAACTAATGAAAAACTGTTTTTT. Its translation is CASSVDGGPPTNEKLFF.

J is TRBJ2-1 and V is TRBV5-4; 9 bases fit TRBD2. V shed 0 bases, J shed 9 bases, and the junction held 10 bases outside the gene matches. The CDR3 is made up of 16 amino acids. The V gene's germline CDR1 is SGHNT and CDR2 YYREEE (reference sequence). This CDR3 reads CASSLGAGGGWTEQFF. The CDR3 nucleotides are TGTGCCAGCAGCTTGGGGGCGGGAGGGGGGTGGACTGAGCAGTTCTTC.

The CDR3 loop reads CASSQASGANTGELFF. In DNA form, the CDR3 reads TGTGCCAGCAGCCAAGCTAGCGGCGCGAACACCGGGGAGCTGTTTTTT. The chain joins TRBV4-2 to TRBJ2-2; 7 nucleotides line up with TRBD2. The CDR3 runs to 16 residues. The trim removed 1 base at V and 0 bases at J, leaving 2 bases unmatched. CDR1 LGHNA and CDR2 YNFKEQ come from the germline V gene.